This T cell receptor beta chain was sequenced during a study of blood T cell repertoires in COVID-19. In the study overall: Nucleic acid was either cDNA or gDNA, and it came from T cells, B-cell-depleted T cells, or PBMCs.

Original methodology: Reference gene primers were amplified, and this amplification served to estimate nucleated cell counts. The protocol was immunoSEQ multiplex PCR, while the TCRdb copy is restricted to in-frame clones and leaves out a portion. Clone size and the V and J calls come from that table; the DNA yielded D and trimming. The sample consists of about 180,000 clones, 86% of them appearing once. The sequenced sample was peripheral blood. This sequence was found in a woman aged 25 to 39 with active or convalescent COVID-19.

Here the CDR3 DNA reads TGTGCCAGCACCGGACAGGGTTTATATCAGCCCCAGCATTTT. Encoded protein: CASTGQGLYQPQHF. The rearrangement links TRBV28 to TRBJ1-5; TRBD1 aligns across 8 bases. Germline values: CDR1 MDHEN, CDR2 SYDVKM. The CDR3 is 14 amino acids. The V and J ends lost 7 bases and 5 bases, in that order; junction bases with no gene match: 7. Together with reference TRBV28 and TRBJ1-5, the CDR3 gives the full variable domain: DVKVTQSSRYLVKRTGEKVFLECVQDMDHENMFWYRQDPGLGLRLIYFSYDVKMKEKGDIPEGYSVSREKKERFSLILESASTNQTSMYLCASTGQGLYQPQHFGDGTRLSIL.